Below, 2 T cell receptor beta chains from the same sample are listed, as sequenced in a study of blood T cell repertoires in COVID-19. Repertoires were generated with immunoSEQ multiplex PCR, while TCRdb's copy carries only in-frame clones and drops some. The repertoire holds approximately 69,000 clones, roughly 82% seen once, with roughly 13% in the top ten. The specimen was peripheral blood. These receptor sequences come from a woman older than 75 with acute or convalescent COVID-19.

The chain links TRBV29-1 to TRBJ2-1; D may be TRBD2 (6 bases). The CDR3 totals 13 residues. Germline CDR1 SQVTM, CDR2 ANQGSEA. Trimming took 7 bases from V and 2 from J, leaving 12 bases between them. CDR3 residues: CSAGGNPYNEQFF. CDR3 nucleotide sequence: TGCAGCGCCGGAGGGAATCCCTACAATGAGCAGTTCTTC.

This clone was seen once. The CDR3 nucleotides read TGTGCCAGCAGCTTGGGTTCATACAGGGGAAGCCATGAGCAGTTCTTC. Protein: CASSLGSYRGSHEQFF. This sequence joins TRBV5-6 and TRBJ2-1, with 7 bases lining up with TRBD1. The CDR3 extends over 16 amino acids. V dropped 0 bases and J dropped 8; count of bases not matched to a gene: 11. Per germline, CDR1 SGHDT and CDR2 YYEEEE.